A selection of T cell receptor beta chains follows, all from one sample in a study of CD8 T cells in ankylosing spondylitis. TCRdb processed the 5' RACE reads anew with MiXCR; each CDR3 protein has one entry. The sample includes about 360,000 distinct CDR3 sequences, 20% to 25% of them seen just once. Material: blood, either unsorted or a sorted T cell fraction (not recorded which). The receptors stem from a male donor with ankylosing spondylitis or in good health (not recorded which). CDR3s include the opening cysteine and the closing phenylalanine or tryptophan. The D gene is left open where the match is weak. The listing skips clone size in some rows; elsewhere it reads once, few, many or a size class.

>-|TRBJ2-5|TRBV7-9|-
CASSLIEETQYF
TGTGCCAGCAGCTTAATAGAAGAGACCCAGTACTTC
>-|TRBJ2-1|TRBV12-3/TRBV12-4|-
CASSFGGGVLMNEQFF
TGTGCCAGCAGTTTCGGAGGCGGGGTCCTGATGAATGAGCAGTTCTTC
>few|TRBJ2-7|TRBV5-1|-
CASSFAQEQYF
TGCGCCAGCAGCTTTGCTCAGGAGCAGTACTTC
>few|TRBJ2-7|TRBV2|-
CASSDTSGTINSYEQYF
TGTGCCAGCAGCGATACATCCGGGACAATAAACTCCTACGAGCAGTACTTC
>few|TRBJ2-1|TRBV30|-
CAWSVAVGGVSYNEQFF
TGTGCCTGGAGTGTAGCGGTGGGGGGCGTCTCCTACAATGAGCAGTTCTTC
>few|TRBJ2-2|TRBV20-1|TRBD2
CSALWAGEYTGELFF
TGCAGTGCTCTCTGGGCGGGGGAGTACACCGGGGAGCTGTTTTTT
>-|TRBJ2-7|TRBV10-2|TRBD1
CASSEMDRGLYEQYF
TGCGCCAGCAGTGAGATGGACAGGGGTTTGTACGAGCAGTACTTC
>-|TRBJ2-7|TRBV3-1|TRBD1
CASSLNPRGLYEQYF
TGTGCCAGCAGCCTCAACCCCAGGGGGCTCTACGAGCAGTACTTC
>-|TRBJ2-1|TRBV6-1|-
CASRPTGPTNEQFF
TGTGCCAGCAGGCCGACGGGGCCCACCAATGAGCAGTTCTTC
>-|TRBJ1-4|TRBV28|-
CASSRTATNEKLFF
TGTGCCAGCAGCCGGACGGCAACTAATGAAAAACTGTTTTTT
>few|TRBJ1-6|TRBV10-2|-
CASSASDVNSPLHF
TGCGCCAGCAGCGCCAGCGACGTTAATTCACCCCTCCACTTT
>few|TRBJ2-1|TRBV6-5|-
CASSYPGAGDEQFF
TGTGCCAGCAGTTATCCGGGGGCAGGGGATGAGCAGTTCTTC
>few|TRBJ2-5|TRBV12-3/TRBV12-4|TRBD2
CASTGGGAWETQYF
TGTGCCAGCACCGGCGGGGGGGCTTGGGAGACCCAGTACTTC
>-|TRBJ2-7|TRBV6-5|-
CASSYSSGWPSYEQYF
TGTGCCAGCAGTTACTCGAGTGGCTGGCCCTCCTACGAGCAGTACTTC
>few|TRBJ1-3|TRBV12-3/TRBV12-4|-
CASTQNLLAAIYF
TGTGCCAGCACCCAAAATCTTCTGGCGGCCATATATTTT
>-|TRBJ2-1|TRBV11-2|TRBD2
CASSLDLSGGRYSSYNEQFF
TGTGCCAGCAGCTTAGACCTTAGCGGGGGGCGATACAGCTCCTACAATGAGCAGTTCTTC
>few|TRBJ1-1|TRBV7-9|-
CATRRGLTEAFF
TGTGCAACCCGACGGGGTTTGACTGAAGCTTTCTTT
>-|TRBJ2-2|TRBV28|-
CASSMLSSSGELFF
TGTGCCAGCAGTATGCTCAGCTCTTCTGGGGAGCTGTTTTTT
>few|TRBJ2-3|TRBV20-1|TRBD2
CSAEGLEAQYF
TGCAGTGCGGAAGGACTAGAGGCGCAGTATTTT
>-|TRBJ2-7|TRBV27|-
CASSLWGASNEQYF
TGTGCCAGCAGTTTATGGGGCGCCAGTAACGAGCAGTACTTC
>-|TRBJ2-3|TRBV25-1|-
CASGGTFSTDTQYF
TGTGCCAGCGGGGGGACGTTTAGCACAGATACGCAGTATTTT
>many|TRBJ2-1|TRBV10-2|TRBD1
CASSETGAYNEQFF
TGCGCCAGCAGTGAGACAGGGGCCTACAATGAGCAGTTCTTC
>-|TRBJ2-3|TRBV20-1|-
CSARGETGPRPTDTQYF
TGCAGTGCTAGAGGTGAAACGGGCCCCAGGCCCACAGATACGCAGTATTTT
>few|TRBJ2-1|TRBV28|TRBD1
CASSLRSYSRDRAYNEQFF
TGTGCCAGCAGTTTGAGGTCTTATTCCCGGGACAGGGCCTACAATGAGCAGTTCTTC
>few|TRBJ2-1|TRBV7-6|-
CASSSIVGGEYNEQFF
TGTGCCAGCAGCTCAATTGTGGGGGGAGAATACAATGAGCAGTTCTTC
>few|TRBJ2-2|TRBV10-1|-
CASSGGNTGELFF
TGCGCCAGCAGCGGGGGGAACACCGGGGAGCTGTTTTTT
>few|TRBJ1-2|TRBV12-3/TRBV12-4|-
CASSLARAGYTF
TGTGCCAGCAGTTTAGCGAGGGCTGGCTACACCTTC
>-|TRBJ2-2|TRBV9|-
CASSRENTGELFF
TGTGCCAGCAGCCGCGAGAACACCGGGGAGCTGTTTTTT
>-|TRBJ2-3|TRBV28|-
CASRPVASGEITDTQYF
TGTGCCAGCAGGCCTGTGGCGTCGGGGGAGATCACAGATACGCAGTATTTT
>-|TRBJ2-1|TRBV29-1|-
CSAEEYNEQFF
TGCAGCGCCGAAGAATACAATGAGCAGTTCTTC
>-|TRBJ2-1|TRBV27|-
CASKPLPGTGTDEQFF
TGTGCCAGCAAACCCTTGCCCGGGACTGGGACCGATGAGCAGTTCTTC
>-|TRBJ2-4|TRBV15|TRBD1
CATSERTGENIQYF
TGTGCCACCAGCGAGAGGACAGGCGAAAACATTCAGTACTTC
>-|TRBJ2-1|TRBV29-1|-
CSVEGLESSYNEQFF
TGCAGCGTTGAAGGGCTCGAGAGCTCCTACAATGAGCAGTTCTTC
>once|TRBJ2-7|TRBV4-1|-
CASSPMDGNYEQYF
TGCGCCAGCAGCCCAATGGACGGGAACTACGAGCAGTACTTC
>-|TRBJ2-1|TRBV24-1|-
CATSDWGGYNEQFF
TGTGCCACCAGTGATTGGGGCGGATACAATGAGCAGTTCTTC
>-|TRBJ2-7|TRBV29-1|-
CSVEAGQDAYEQYF
TGCAGCGTTGAAGCCGGGCAGGATGCCTACGAGCAGTACTTC
>-|TRBJ2-1|TRBV12-3/TRBV12-4|TRBD2
CASSWGGEGNEQFF
TGTGCCAGCAGTTGGGGGGGGGAGGGCAATGAGCAGTTCTTC
>-|TRBJ2-1|TRBV4-2|-
CASSQGSYSSYNEQFF
TGTGCCAGCAGCCAAGGATCCTATAGCTCCTACAATGAGCAGTTCTTC
>-|TRBJ1-2|TRBV3-1|-
CASSHSDKWWGYTF
TGTGCCAGCAGCCACTCGGACAAGTGGTGGGGCTACACCTTC
>-|TRBJ2-7|TRBV12-3/TRBV12-4|TRBD2
CASSPHPTSAYEQYF
TGTGCCAGCAGCCCTCACCCGACTAGCGCCTACGAGCAGTACTTC
>-|TRBJ2-4|TRBV27|TRBD1
CASRQGVNIQYF
TGTGCCTCAAGGCAGGGGGTAAACATTCAGTACTTC
>few|TRBJ1-1|TRBV29-1|-
CSVLREVNTEAFF
TGCAGCGTGCTCCGGGAGGTGAACACTGAAGCTTTCTTT
>-|TRBJ2-7|TRBV19|-
CASSIGPEYSEDEQYF
TGTGCCAGTAGTATAGGTCCGGAATACTCGGAGGACGAGCAGTACTTC
>-|TRBJ1-1|TRBV6-1|-
CASSPSGANTEAFF
TGTGCCAGCAGTCCCAGCGGCGCGAACACTGAAGCTTTCTTT
>few|TRBJ2-1|TRBV7-2|-
CASRRLGDNEQFF
TGTGCCAGCCGCAGGTTAGGGGACAATGAGCAGTTCTTC
>few|TRBJ2-2|TRBV20-1|-
CSASPEGGSNTGELFF
TGCAGTGCTAGTCCGGAAGGGGGATCGAACACCGGGGAGCTGTTTTTT
>-|TRBJ2-7|TRBV29-1|-
CSVLGRSSYKQYF
TGCAGCGTTCTCGGACGGAGCTCCTACAAGCAGTACTTC
>-|TRBJ2-2|TRBV29-1|-
CSVRDTGELFF
TGCAGCGTTCGCGACACCGGGGAGCTGTTTTTT
>few|TRBJ1-5|TRBV7-9|TRBD1
CASSTGDSSNQPQHF
TGTGCCAGCAGCACGGGGGACAGTAGCAATCAGCCCCAGCATTTT
>few|TRBJ2-3|TRBV5-1|TRBD2
CASSYERGSDTLYF
TGCGCCAGCAGTTATGAGCGGGGATCAGATACGCTGTATTTT
>few|TRBJ1-2|TRBV6-5|-
CASSYSSPGYGYTF
TGTGCCAGCAGTTACTCTTCACCGGGCTATGGCTACACCTTC
>few|TRBJ2-3|TRBV7-3|-
CASSLTWGYTDTQYF
TGTGCCAGCAGCTTAACGTGGGGCTACACAGATACGCAGTATTTT
>-|TRBJ2-2|TRBV2|-
CASTGTSNTGELFF
TGTGCCAGCACGGGCACTTCGAACACCGGGGAGCTGTTTTTT
>-|TRBJ2-7|TRBV11-2|-
CASSFDDRSSYEQYF
TGTGCCAGCAGCTTCGACGACAGGAGCTCCTACGAGCAGTACTTC
>few|TRBJ2-7|TRBV3-1|TRBD1
CASSQDGPGGFYEQYF
TGTGCCAGCAGCCAAGATGGGCCAGGGGGCTTCTACGAGCAGTACTTC
>few|TRBJ2-7|TRBV2|TRBD1
CASRDRVYEQYF
TGTGCCAGCCGGGACAGGGTATACGAGCAGTACTTC
>-|TRBJ2-5|TRBV29-1|-
CSVDDGTSYQETQYF
TGCAGCGTTGACGACGGCACCTCGTACCAAGAGACCCAGTACTTC